This TCR beta chain was sequenced during a study of cytomegalovirus exposure and HLA in healthy donors. Study in general: Early release data held around 82 million unique TCRs from HLA-typed donors.

PCR involved 60 Vbeta and 13 Jbeta primers. Produced via immunoSEQ multiplex PCR; TCRdb's table is partial and in-frame only. This table has around 100,000 clones, roughly 68% appearing once. Study conclusions and caveats: Some V segments could not be told apart, so they were left out, TRBV6-2 and TRBV6-3 among them. For TCR beta chains, V- and J-gene trimming was later linked to a missense DCLRE1C variant.

The CDR3 spans 13 residues. The V and J ends lost 1 base and 5 bases respectively, with 8 bases between them. Germline assignment: CDR1 SEHNR and CDR2 FQNEAQ (reference sequence). This clone was observed a few times. What it binds is not known. The J gene is TRBJ1-2, the V gene TRBV7-9, with no clear D. The sample consisted of PBMCs. The receptor was derived from a woman aged 25 to 45 in good health and CMV-seronegative. CDR3: CASSLEIVYGYTF. The CDR3 DNA reads as TGTGCCAGCAGCTTAGAAATAGTTTATGGCTACACCTTC.